What follows is one T cell receptor beta chain and its context. This clone has more than one count but fewer than ten. The antigen it binds to is not known. No much larger clonotype is one base removed from it; base qualities were not supplied. This sample was included in a study of blood T cell repertoires in COVID-19 (dated by TCRdb to 2020 to 2021). General notes on the study: Samples covering the acute and convalescent phases of COVID-19 were provided by collaborators in the United States, Italy and Spain. The material from the prospective study consisted of cDNA or gDNA derived from T cells, B-cell-depleted T cells, or PBMCs. The repertoires were made available in a free public database intended to serve as a resource for research on the immune response to SARS-CoV-2. The dataset comprised deeply sampled blood TCRbeta repertoires from subjects exposed to, actively infected with, or recovered from COVID-19. A de-identified subject ID, COVID-19 status, age in years and sex were almost always included in the sample metadata. The samples were drawn from two sources: the first 160 participants of the ongoing ImmuneRACE study, and fewer than 1,500 subjects contributed by 6 global collaborators. Where available, HLA class I and class II types were taken from metadata supplied by the sample provider and were not determined by assay-based typing. Beyond this particular receptor, the publication reports: Clinical and demographic metadata were provided uncurated, with the amount varying by source and participant.

The CDR3 sequence holds 17 residues, the cysteine and phenylalanine included. The only DNA kept is the CDR3, 51 bases in frame from the first base. A distance of 22 bases separates the germline ends of V and J, which lose 2 bases and 6 bases respectively. The germline V gene gives CDR1 as SGHAT and CDR2 as FQNNGV. The immunoSEQ Assay, a bias-controlled multiplex PCR, was used to amplify TCRbeta CDR3 regions from genomic DNA. The published analysis was carried out like this. The number of nucleated cells in each sample was estimated by amplification of reference gene primers within the assay. To quantify the absolute abundance of each unique TCRbeta CDR3 rearrangement, sequence reads were collapsed and filtered. Productive Simpson clonality was computed per sample as the square root of Simpson's diversity index over productive rearrangements. In TCRdb, the immuneACCESS table is reduced to in-frame sequences with V and J assigned. These tables do not hold every clone; where another copy was compared, an unresolved V gene accounts for under half, and the others remain unexplained. The V and J calls and clone size are taken from that table; D and trimming were inferred from the DNA. Present in this sample are hundreds of thousands of clones, 86% of which were seen just once. The ten largest clones add up to over 2% of the sample.

Participants in the prospective study were enrolled through a virtual design, were aged roughly 18 to 95 years, and lived in approximately 24 United States geographic areas. To assign participants to cohorts, the prospective study relied on clinical history that participants themselves reported in a screening survey and a study questionnaire. Recovered participants in ImmuneRACE Cohort 3 were defined as having two consecutive negative NP/OP PCR tests, clearance from a healthcare professional, or resolution of symptoms. In the prospective study, whole blood, serum and a nasopharyngeal or oropharyngeal swab were collected from each participant by mobile phlebotomists. Participants in the prospective study had the option to provide additional blood draws and questionnaires over a roughly 2-month period. Before DNA extraction, prospective study blood samples were shipped either frozen or at room temperature.

The chain links TRBV11-2 with TRBJ1-2; the D gene lacks a confident call. The receptor was isolated from a woman between 45 and 65 years old who had recovered from COVID-19. Sequenced sample: PBMCs or T cells enriched from blood (not recorded which). DNA sequence: TGTGCCAGCAGCTTATCAGGCCGAAACTGGGAGAGGAATGGCTACACCTTC. This encodes CASSLSGRNWERNGYTF.